A single sample gave rise to the 20 T cell receptor beta chains below, sequenced in a study of CXCR4 blockade with PD-1 therapy in pancreatic cancer. Some clones are missing from TCRdb's copy, which holds only in-frame ones; the method was immunoSEQ multiplex PCR. This repertoire shows about 3,500 clones, around 46% found once; its top ten account for 15% to 20%. Sequencing was done on a sample of tumor tissue. These receptors all come from a human donor with pancreatic ductal adenocarcinoma.

In its sample, this clone was seen a few times. The chain couples TRBV6-8 to TRBJ2-7; tentatively, D is TRBD2 (6 bases). Germline CDR1 reads MNHGY; CDR2 reads SAAAGT. This CDR3 has 14 amino acids. V gave up 8 bases and J gave up 0 bases, with 14 bases separating them. The CDR3 region is CASLLRRGSYEQYF. DNA of the CDR3: TGTGCCAGCCTCCTGAGGCGGGGCTCCTACGAGCAGTACTTC.

The J gene is TRBJ2-5, the V gene TRBV19, with TRBD1 matching over 8 bases. CDR1 LNHDA and CDR2 SQIVND come from the germline V gene (reference sequence). The CDR3 loop spans 12 amino acids. The junction had 3 bases not matched to a gene; V was cut back by 10 bases and J by 2 bases. The CDR3 DNA sequence: TGTGCCACTCGGACAGGGCAAGAGACCCAGTACTTC. Translated: CATRTGQETQYF. The entire variable domain, with the rest obtained from reference TRBV19 and TRBJ2-5, is as follows: DGGITQSPKYLFRKEGQNVTLSCEQNLNHDAMYWYRQDPGQGLRLIYYSQIVNDFQKGDIAEGYSVSREKKESFPLTVTSAQKNPTAFYLCATRTGQETQYFGPGTRLLVL.

The table lists this clone with a few counts. The chain carries TRBV30 and TRBJ2-1; D unclear. CDR3 length: 13 amino acids. CDR1 and CDR2 from the germline V gene are GTSNPN and SVGIG (reference sequence). Trimming stripped 1 base from V and 6 bases from J, with 10 bases between. In DNA form, the CDR3 reads TGTGCCTGGAGTGGTAACCTAGGCAATGAGCAGTTCTTC. As protein: CAWSGNLGNEQFF. Together with reference TRBV30 and TRBJ2-1, the CDR3 gives the full variable domain: SQTIHQWPATLVQPVGSPLSLECTVEGTSNPNLYWYRQAAGRGLQLLFYSVGIGQISSEVPQNLSASRPQDRQFILSSKKLLLSDSGFYLCAWSGNLGNEQFFGPGTRLTVL.

By frequency in the sample, this clone is medium-sized. The gene calls are TRBV4-1 and TRBJ2-1, with 7 positions matching TRBD2. This CDR3 region has 17 residues. Germline values: CDR1 MGHRA, CDR2 YSYEKL. J gave up 2 bases and V 1 base, and 8 bases lay outside the gene matches. The CDR3 nucleotides are TGCGCCAGCAGCCAAGCCCCGGGGCTAGCGGCCTACAATGAGCAGTTCTTC. Translated: CASSQAPGLAAYNEQFF.

CDR3 bases: TGTGCCAGCAGTGGACAGCACTACGATGAAAAACTGTTTTTT. Translation gives CASSGQHYDEKLFF. The V and J genes are TRBV9 and TRBJ1-4, with D maybe TRBD1 (6 bases). The CDR3 spans 14 residues. Germline CDR1 reads SGDLS; CDR2 reads YYNGEE. The V end was cut by 5 bases, the J end by 6 bases, with 14 bases between.

The gene calls are TRBV19 and TRBJ2-3, with D unresolved. Germline values: CDR1 LNHDA, CDR2 SQIVND (reference sequence). V was pared by 4 bases and J by 1 base, with 6 bases between. This CDR3 region has 13 residues. CDR3 sequence reads: CASSRGRTDTQYF. CDR3 nucleotide sequence: TGTGCCAGTAGTAGAGGCCGCACAGATACGCAGTATTTT.

This clone came up a few times. The CDR3: CASTQTGLGGYEQYF. CDR3 in DNA: TGCGCCAGCACTCAAACCGGACTGGGGGGCTACGAGCAGTACTTC. The rearrangement joins TRBV10-1 to TRBJ2-7, with D possibly matching TRBD2 (6 bases). Germline V gene data show CDR1 as WNHNN and CDR2 as SYGVQD (reference sequence). Trimming took off 7 bases at V and 3 bases at J, with 19 bases between the two ends. The CDR3 loop spans 15 amino acids.

V is TRBV6-8 and J is TRBJ1-4; TRBD1 is a possible D gene (5 bases). Germline-derived CDR1 and CDR2 are MNHGY and SAAAGT. The CDR3 is 14 amino acids. V was shortened by 2 bases and J by 7 bases, with 11 bases between the two germline ends. DNA for the CDR3: TGTGCCAGCAGTTACGGCCAGGGTGGTGAAAAACTGTTTTTT. This codes for CASSYGQGGEKLFF.

This clone has just a few counts. The chain carries TRBV30 and TRBJ2-7; 13 bases agree with TRBD2. The length of the CDR3 is 14 residues. Germline CDR1 and CDR2: GTSNPN and SVGIG (reference sequence). Trimming at V came to 1 base and at J to 5 bases, leaving 2 bases not matched to a gene. The CDR3 DNA reads TGTGCCTGGAGTGCAACTAGCGGGAGGGACGAGCAGTACTTC. This translates into CAWSATSGRDEQYF.

V and J are TRBV19 and TRBJ1-5; D is unresolved. Germline loops: CDR1 LNHDA, CDR2 SQIVND (reference sequence). The CDR3 covers 14 residues. Trimming removed 5 bases at V and 3 bases at J, with 11 bases between. The CDR3 here is CASSPGRDNQPQHF. CDR3 sequence (DNA): TGTGCCAGTAGTCCCGGACGAGACAATCAGCCCCAGCATTTT.

The chain links TRBV19 to TRBJ1-5; D might be TRBD1 (5 bases). The germline CDR1 and CDR2 sequences are LNHDA and SQIVND (reference sequence). Trimming shortened V by 8 bases and J by 2 bases, and 16 bases separated the two germline ends. This CDR3 has 15 residues. Here the CDR3 DNA reads TGTGCCAGTCAAAACCGGGGCTTGGGCAATCAGCCCCAGCATTTT. Translated: CASQNRGLGNQPQHF.

The CDR3 nucleotides are TGTGCCAGCAGTGGCAAGACAGGGCAGGCTTGGCAGTACTTC. It specifies CASSGKTGQAWQYF. The rearrangement links TRBV6-8 to TRBJ2-7; TRBD1 aligns across 7 bases. There are 14 residues in the CDR3. The V segment lost 5 bases and the J segment 9 bases; nucleotides outside the gene matches: 13. Germline loops: CDR1 MNHGY, CDR2 SAAAGT.

The V and J genes are TRBV19 and TRBJ1-2; TRBD1 matches at 8 bases. The J segment lost 7 bases and the V segment lost 4 bases, leaving 8 bases of the junction unmatched. The germline V gene has CDR1 LNHDA and CDR2 SQIVND (reference sequence). This CDR3 is 14 amino acids long. CDR3 sequence reads: CASSRNTGGAGYTF. CDR3 coding DNA: TGTGCCAGTAGTAGGAATACAGGGGGAGCTGGCTACACCTTC.

This chain uses TRBV15 with TRBJ2-1; D might be TRBD2 (6 bases). Germline CDR1 reads LNHNV; CDR2 reads YYDKDF (reference sequence). V shed 1 base and J shed 8 bases, with 18 bases lying between them. The CDR3 is made up of 16 amino acids. The CDR3 sequence: CATSRGTGGGVDEQFF. In DNA, the CDR3 is TGTGCCACCAGCAGAGGGACCGGTGGAGGGGTCGATGAGCAGTTCTTC.

This clone is termed medium-sized. The rearrangement joins TRBV5-3 to TRBJ2-2; D call uncertain. TRBV5-3 is an ORF, with its function uncertain. V lost 0 bases and J lost 0, with 9 bases in between. There are 16 residues in the CDR3. The CDR3 DNA follows: TGTGCCAGAAGCTTGGTTCTGGACGCGAACACCGGGGAGCTGTTTTTT. Translation gives CARSLVLDANTGELFF.

V usage is TRBV19 and J usage is TRBJ1-2, with 7 bases aligning to TRBD1. The CDR3 covers 14 residues. With 6 bases clipped from V and 8 bases from J, the junction kept 12 bases outside the gene matches. Germline assignment: CDR1 LNHDA and CDR2 SQIVND (reference sequence). DNA of the CDR3: TGTGCCAGTAGAGATGGAGGAGACAGGGCGGGCTACACCTTC. Translated: CASRDGGDRAGYTF. Full variable domain (missing parts from reference TRBV19 and TRBJ1-2): DGGITQSPKYLFRKEGQNVTLSCEQNLNHDAMYWYRQDPGQGLRLIYYSQIVNDFQKGDIAEGYSVSREKKESFPLTVTSAQKNPTAFYLCASRDGGDRAGYTFGSGTRLTVV.

The chain has TRBV19 and TRBJ2-5; no clear D gene. This CDR3 contains 11 residues. CDR1 is LNHDA and CDR2 is SQIVND in the germline V gene (reference sequence). Trimming stripped 5 bases from V and 4 bases from J, with 5 bases between. CDR3 DNA sequence: TGTGCCAGTAGTTATGGAGAGACCCAGTACTTC. It specifies CASSYGETQYF.

In its sample, this clone is medium-sized. V is TRBV6-8 and J is TRBJ1-1; a weak D match, TRBD1 (5 bases). Per the germline V gene, CDR1 is MNHGY and CDR2 is SAAAGT. This CDR3 contains 13 residues. Trimming stripped 4 bases from V and 5 bases from J, with 11 bases between. CDR3 nucleotides: TGTGCCAGCAGTTTATGGGGGGGTACTGAAGCTTTCTTT. This encodes CASSLWGGTEAFF.

In this sample, this clone is medium-sized. The chain combines TRBV11-3 with TRBJ2-7; 9 bases match TRBD2. J lost 3 bases, V lost 5 bases, and 8 bases had no gene match. The CDR3 is 15 amino acids. In germline, CDR1 is SGHNT, CDR2 YENEEA. The CDR3 sequence is CASSPTTSGIYEQYF. The DNA of the CDR3 is TGTGCCAGCAGCCCTACGACTAGCGGAATCTACGAGCAGTACTTC.

This clone counts as medium-sized. This sequence joins TRBV9 and TRBJ2-5; possibly TRBD1 for D (5 bases). The CDR3 covers 14 residues. V was clipped by 0 bases and J by 5 bases, with 11 bases between them. CDR1 and CDR2 from the germline V gene are SGDLS and YYNGEE. Here the CDR3 reads CASSVAREVETQYF. The CDR3 bases are TGTGCCAGCAGCGTAGCCAGGGAAGTTGAGACCCAGTACTTC.